These T cell receptor beta chains were read from a single sample in a study of cytomegalovirus exposure and HLA in healthy donors. The protocol was immunoSEQ multiplex PCR, while the TCRdb copy is restricted to in-frame clones and leaves out a portion. The sample consists of approximately 190,000 clones, approximately 81% of them appearing once. Material for sequencing was PBMCs. The receptors shown here come from a boy between 10 and 17 years old in good health and CMV-seronegative. Both conserved end residues are part of each CDR3. A D gene is named only where the DNA matches it firmly. Size values are once, few and many counts, or a class for expanded clones, and some rows have none.

TRBJ2-1,NA,TRBV29-1,NA,CSVNIRDSYNEQFF,TGCAGCGTTAACATCCGGGACTCCTACAATGAGCAGTTCTTC
TRBJ1-4,NA,TRBV30,NA,CTWEQGADEKLFF,TGTACCTGGGAACAGGGAGCTGATGAAAAACTGTTTTTT
TRBJ1-2,NA,TRBV6-6,NA,CASSYPRDYGYTF,TGTGCCAGCAGTTACCCGAGGGATTATGGCTACACCTTC
TRBJ2-7,NA,TRBV30,NA,CAYMSGIHEQYF,TGTGCCTACATGTCCGGGATCCACGAGCAGTACTTC
TRBJ1-4,NA,TRBV6-6,few,CASSYSIGNGSSTF,TGTGCCAGCAGTTACTCGATTGGAAACGGGAGCTCTACGTTT
TRBJ2-1,NA,TRBV20-1,NA,CNASLPHKQFF,TGCAATGCTAGTCTACCCCATAAGCAGTTCTTC
TRBJ2-1,NA,TRBV7-3,NA,CASSRDRLNEQFF,TGTGCCAGCAGCCGAGACAGGCTCAATGAGCAGTTCTTC
TRBJ2-1,NA,TRBV7-9,NA,CASSWLLDSPDNEQFF,TGTGCCAGCAGCTGGCTTCTTGATTCGCCCGACAATGAGCAGTTCTTC
TRBJ2-1,TRBD2,TRBV5-4,NA,CASSLVGLATDNEQFF,TGTGCCAGCAGCTTGGTCGGACTAGCGACGGACAATGAGCAGTTCTTC
TRBJ1-2,TRBD1,TRBV5-1,NA,CASSYWRTGNGGYTF,TGCGCCAGCAGCTATTGGCGGACAGGGAATGGCGGCTACACCTTC